This T cell receptor beta chain is drawn from a study of CD8+ T cells in alopecia areata. Overall study: Treated patients swallowed 5 to 10 mg of oral tofacitinib twice daily. Tofacitinib ran 6 to 18 months, followed by 6 months off drug.

The CDR3 covers 9 residues. The V and J ends lost 4 bases and 6 bases respectively, with 3 bases between them. The germline V gene encodes CDR1 DFQATT and CDR2 SNEGSKA (reference sequence). Stated treatment: oral pan-JAK inhibitor, 5-10 mg twice daily. The sorting of PBMCs gave CD4+ and CD8+ T cells. Reverse transcription of extracted RNA yielded cDNA, which provided the sequencing template. The method was immunoSEQ multiplex PCR; TCRdb's version includes in-frame clones alone and lacks a portion of them. The table includes about 210,000 clones, more than 45% detected once. Broader study findings: How baseline CD8+ expansion relates to response remains uncertain (there was one nonresponder).

About this clone: Its cognate antigen is unknown.

The gene calls are TRBV20-1 and TRBJ1-2; the D is unclear. The TCR originated in a human donor with alopecia areata. This sample comprised CD4+ T cells sorted from blood, obtained at week 4, from a patient treated with tofacitinib. The chain's CDR3 is CSAMDGYTF. CDR3 nucleotide sequence: TGCAGTGCTATGGATGGCTACACCTTC.